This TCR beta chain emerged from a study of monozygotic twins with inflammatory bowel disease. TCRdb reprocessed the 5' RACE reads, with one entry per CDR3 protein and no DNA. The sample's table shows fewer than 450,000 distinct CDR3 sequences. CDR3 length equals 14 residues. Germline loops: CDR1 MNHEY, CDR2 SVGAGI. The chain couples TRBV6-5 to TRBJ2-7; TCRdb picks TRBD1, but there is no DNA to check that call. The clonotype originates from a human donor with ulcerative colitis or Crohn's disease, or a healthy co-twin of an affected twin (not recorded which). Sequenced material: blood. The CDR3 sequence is CASSYWGAENEQYF.